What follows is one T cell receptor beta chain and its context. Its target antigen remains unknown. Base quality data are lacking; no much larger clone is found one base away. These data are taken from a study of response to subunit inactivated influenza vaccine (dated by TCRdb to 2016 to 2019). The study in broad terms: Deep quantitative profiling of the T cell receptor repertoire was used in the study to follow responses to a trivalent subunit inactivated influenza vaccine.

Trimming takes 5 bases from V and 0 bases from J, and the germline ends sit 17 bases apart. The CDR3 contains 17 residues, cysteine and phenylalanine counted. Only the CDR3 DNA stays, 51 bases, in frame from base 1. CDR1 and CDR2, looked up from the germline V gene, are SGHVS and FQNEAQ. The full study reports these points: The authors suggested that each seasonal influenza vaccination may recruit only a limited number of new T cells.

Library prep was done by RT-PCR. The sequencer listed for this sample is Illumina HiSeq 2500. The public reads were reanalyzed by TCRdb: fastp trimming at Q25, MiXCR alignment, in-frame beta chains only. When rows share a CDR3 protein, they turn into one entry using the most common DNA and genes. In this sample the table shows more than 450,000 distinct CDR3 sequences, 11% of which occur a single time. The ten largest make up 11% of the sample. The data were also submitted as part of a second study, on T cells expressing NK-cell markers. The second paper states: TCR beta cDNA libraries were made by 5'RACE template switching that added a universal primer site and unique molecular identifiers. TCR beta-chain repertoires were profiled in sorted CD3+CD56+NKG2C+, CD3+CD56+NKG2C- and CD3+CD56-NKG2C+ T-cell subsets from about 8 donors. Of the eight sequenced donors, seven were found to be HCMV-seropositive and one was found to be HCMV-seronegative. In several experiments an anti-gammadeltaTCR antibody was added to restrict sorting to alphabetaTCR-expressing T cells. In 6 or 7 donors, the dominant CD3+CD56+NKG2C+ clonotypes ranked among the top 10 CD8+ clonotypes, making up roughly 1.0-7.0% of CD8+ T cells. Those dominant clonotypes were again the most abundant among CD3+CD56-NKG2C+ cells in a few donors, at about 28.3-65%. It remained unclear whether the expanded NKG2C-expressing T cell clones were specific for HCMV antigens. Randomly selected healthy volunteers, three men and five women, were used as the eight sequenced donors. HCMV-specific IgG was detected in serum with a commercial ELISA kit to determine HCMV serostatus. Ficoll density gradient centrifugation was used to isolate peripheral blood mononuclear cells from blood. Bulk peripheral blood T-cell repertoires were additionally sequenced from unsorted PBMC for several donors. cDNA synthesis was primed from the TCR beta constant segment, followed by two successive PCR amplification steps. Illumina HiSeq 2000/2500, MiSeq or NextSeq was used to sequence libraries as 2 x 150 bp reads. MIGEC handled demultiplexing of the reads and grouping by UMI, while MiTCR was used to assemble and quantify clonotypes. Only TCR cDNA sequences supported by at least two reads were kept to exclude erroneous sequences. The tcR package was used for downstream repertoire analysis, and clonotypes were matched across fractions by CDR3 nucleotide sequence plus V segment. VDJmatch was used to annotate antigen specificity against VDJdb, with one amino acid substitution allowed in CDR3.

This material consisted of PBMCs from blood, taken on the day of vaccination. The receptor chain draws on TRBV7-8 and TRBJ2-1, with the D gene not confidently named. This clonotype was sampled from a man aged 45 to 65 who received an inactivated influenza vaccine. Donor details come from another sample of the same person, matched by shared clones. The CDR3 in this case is CASSQRRDLSSYNEQFF. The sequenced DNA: TGTGCCAGCAGCCAACGACGCGACCTAAGCTCCTACAATGAGCAGTTCTTC.